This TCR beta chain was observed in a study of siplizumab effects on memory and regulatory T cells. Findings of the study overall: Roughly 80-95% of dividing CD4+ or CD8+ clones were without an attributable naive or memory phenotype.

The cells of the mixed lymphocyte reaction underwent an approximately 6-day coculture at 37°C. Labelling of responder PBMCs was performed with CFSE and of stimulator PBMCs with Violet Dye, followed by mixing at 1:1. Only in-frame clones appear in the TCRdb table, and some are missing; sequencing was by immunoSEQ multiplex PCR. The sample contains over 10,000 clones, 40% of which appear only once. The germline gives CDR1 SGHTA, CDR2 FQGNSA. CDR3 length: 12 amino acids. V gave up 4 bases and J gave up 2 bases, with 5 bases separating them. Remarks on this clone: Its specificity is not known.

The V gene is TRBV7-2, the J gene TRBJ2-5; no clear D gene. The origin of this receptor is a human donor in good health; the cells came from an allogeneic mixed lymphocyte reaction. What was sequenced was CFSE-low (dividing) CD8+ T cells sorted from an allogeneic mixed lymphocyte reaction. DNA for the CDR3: TGTGCCAGCAGCTCACAGCAAGAGACCCAGTACTTC. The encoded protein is CASSSQQETQYF.